These T cell receptor beta chains were read from a single sample in a study of T-cell memory formation after mild COVID-19. MiXCR, applied by TCRdb to the 5' RACE reads, yields one record per CDR3 protein. In the table there are 350,000 to 450,000 distinct CDR3 sequences, 20% to 25% of which are singletons. Specimen: PBMCs or a T cell subset sorted from them (not recorded which). The source of these receptors is an adult woman who had mild COVID-19 (a few samples of this study predate the infection). Cell type and time point are not known. Each CDR3 is given with its conserved first and last residue. A D gene is named only where the DNA matches it firmly. Part of the rows lack a size; the others show once, few, many or a class for expanded clones.

clone size	D gene	J gene	V gene	CDR3 protein	CDR3 DNA
few	-	TRBJ2-1	TRBV7-8	CASTFGYSYNEQFF	TGTGCCAGCACCTTCGGGTACTCCTACAATGAGCAGTTCTTC
-	TRBD1	TRBJ1-1	TRBV4-1	CASSQDRSTEAFF	TGCGCCAGCAGCCAGGACAGGAGCACTGAAGCTTTCTTT
-	TRBD2	TRBJ2-6	TRBV7-9	CASSLAPLGGRAGANVLTF	TGTGCCAGCAGCTTGGCCCCCCTTGGGGGGAGGGCTGGGGCCAACGTCCTGACTTTC
-	TRBD1	TRBJ1-1	TRBV7-8	CASSLEGTGETEAFF	TGTGCCAGCAGCTTGGAGGGGACAGGGGAGACTGAAGCTTTCTTT
-	TRBD1	TRBJ2-7	TRBV5-1	CASSSTGTGFYEQYF	TGCGCCAGCAGCTCGACCGGGACAGGCTTCTACGAGCAGTACTTC
once	TRBD1	TRBJ2-7	TRBV15	CATSRGQGWYEQYF	TGTGCCACCAGCCGCGGACAGGGTTGGTACGAGCAGTACTTC
few	TRBD1	TRBJ1-4	TRBV4-2	CASSQGPGGDANEKLFF	TGTGCCAGCAGCCAAGGCCCAGGGGGCGACGCTAATGAAAAACTGTTTTTT
-	TRBD2	TRBJ2-1	TRBV12-3/TRBV12-4	CASSPPAGGHRLQFF	TGTGCCAGCAGCCCCCCAGCGGGGGGGCACCGATTACAGTTCTTC
-	-	TRBJ2-3	TRBV20-1	CSARAFDTTDTQYF	TGCAGTGCTAGAGCTTTTGACACCACAGATACGCAGTATTTT
-	TRBD2	TRBJ2-1	TRBV4-3	CASSQDPRRPSGMDEQFF	TGCGCCAGCAGCCAAGACCCCCGAAGGCCTAGCGGGATGGATGAGCAGTTCTTC
-	-	TRBJ2-1	TRBV28	CASGRDPSSYNEQFF	TGTGCCAGCGGCCGGGACCCGAGCTCCTACAATGAGCAGTTCTTC
-	TRBD1	TRBJ1-2	TRBV18	CASSPRPGGMDYGYTF	TGTGCCAGCTCACCACGCCCAGGGGGCATGGACTATGGCTACACCTTC
few	-	TRBJ1-2	TRBV12-3/TRBV12-4	CASTLAFDRLNYGYTF	TGTGCCAGCACGCTCGCCTTTGACAGGCTCAACTATGGCTACACCTTC
-	TRBD1	TRBJ1-2	TRBV5-1	CASSLEGQGARGYTF	TGCGCCAGCAGCTTGGAAGGACAGGGGGCGCGCGGCTACACCTTC
-	TRBD2	TRBJ2-1	TRBV12-3/TRBV12-4	CASSRTSGGTNEQFF	TGTGCCAGCAGTCGGACTAGCGGGGGAACCAATGAGCAGTTCTTC
many	-	TRBJ2-7	TRBV7-6	CASSLRGGGYDEQYF	TGTGCCAGCAGCTTACGTGGAGGGGGGTACGACGAGCAGTACTTC
once	-	TRBJ1-4	TRBV25-1	CASSSDRSNEKLFF	TGTGCCAGCAGTTCCGACAGGAGTAATGAAAAACTGTTTTTT
-	TRBD2	TRBJ2-3	TRBV13	CASSTRGTSGSGTDTQYF	TGTGCCAGCAGCACACGAGGGACTAGCGGGAGTGGCACAGATACGCAGTATTTT
-	-	TRBJ2-6	TRBV3-1	CASSQRPSSGANVLTF	TGTGCCAGCAGCCAACGACCGAGCTCTGGGGCCAACGTCCTGACTTTC
-	-	TRBJ2-2	TRBV4-3	CASSQDRTLIGELFF	TGCGCCAGCAGCCAAGATCGGACACTCATCGGGGAGCTGTTTTTT
few	-	TRBJ2-1	TRBV20-1	CSARGMSIYNEQFF	TGCAGTGCTAGAGGGATGTCCATTTACAATGAGCAGTTCTTC
-	-	TRBJ2-1	TRBV3-1	CASSQDLGYNEQFF	TGTGCCAGCAGCCAAGATTTAGGCTACAATGAGCAGTTCTTC
few	-	TRBJ1-6	TRBV20-1	CSANEEGSYNSPLHF	TGCAGTGCTAACGAGGAGGGCTCCTATAATTCACCCCTCCACTTT
-	TRBD1	TRBJ1-6	TRBV20-1	CSARDLRQGRNSPLHF	TGCAGTGCTAGAGACCTACGACAGGGGAGAAATTCACCCCTCCACTTT
-	TRBD1	TRBJ1-2	TRBV4-1	CASSQEQGTPYGYTF	TGCGCCAGCAGCCAAGAACAGGGGACCCCCTATGGCTACACCTTC
-	-	TRBJ1-6	TRBV20-1	CSCPPIGSYNSPLHF	TGCAGTTGTCCCCCTATTGGCTCCTATAATTCACCCCTCCACTTT
few	-	TRBJ2-5	TRBV12-3/TRBV12-4	CASSLGYGQETQYF	TGTGCCAGCAGTTTGGGTTACGGGCAAGAGACCCAGTACTTC
-	TRBD1	TRBJ2-1	TRBV12-3/TRBV12-4	CASRQGAISNNEQFF	TGTGCCAGCAGACAGGGGGCTATATCGAACAATGAGCAGTTCTTC
-	-	TRBJ2-5	TRBV5-1	CASSLFGGPYQETQYF	TGCGCCAGCAGCTTGTTCGGGGGCCCGTACCAAGAGACCCAGTACTTC
few	-	TRBJ1-1	TRBV5-1	CASTPNINTEAFF	TGCGCCAGCACCCCGAACATAAACACTGAAGCTTTCTTT
many	-	TRBJ2-5	TRBV6-6	CASSPRTLQETQYF	TGTGCCAGCAGCCCCCGGACATTACAAGAGACCCAGTACTTC
few	-	TRBJ2-5	TRBV7-2	CASSLEARGYQETQYF	TGTGCCAGCAGCTTAGAAGCGAGAGGGTACCAAGAGACCCAGTACTTC
-	-	TRBJ1-5	TRBV7-9	CASSYRGTQPQHF	TGTGCCAGCAGCTATAGGGGGACTCAGCCCCAGCATTTT
few	TRBD2	TRBJ2-3	TRBV20-1	CSALDGTSGTDTQYF	TGCAGTGCCCTAGACGGGACTAGCGGCACGGATACGCAGTATTTT
few	TRBD1	TRBJ2-7	TRBV4-3	CASSQEQGAYEQYF	TGCGCCAGCAGCCAAGAACAGGGGGCCTACGAGCAGTACTTC
-	-	TRBJ2-1	TRBV15	CATSRDSSEWNEQFF	TGTGCCACCAGCAGAGATAGTTCAGAATGGAATGAGCAGTTCTTC
-	-	TRBJ1-2	TRBV3-1	CASSQDREGHYGYTF	TGTGCCAGCAGCCAAGATCGAGAGGGACACTATGGCTACACCTTC
-	-	TRBJ2-1	TRBV24-1	CATSDSPPGSYNEQFF	TGTGCCACCAGTGATTCTCCCCCGGGATCCTACAATGAGCAGTTCTTC
-	-	TRBJ1-3	TRBV4-1	CASSQDPGLGNTIYF	TGCGCCAGCAGCCAAGATCCCGGGTTGGGAAACACCATATATTTT
few	TRBD2	TRBJ2-1	TRBV5-1	CASSGSGENEQFF	TGCGCCAGCAGCGGTAGCGGGGAAAATGAGCAGTTCTTC
-	-	TRBJ1-4	TRBV7-9	CASSLRSFNEKLFF	TGTGCCAGCAGCTTAAGGAGTTTTAATGAAAAACTGTTTTTT
-	-	TRBJ2-1	TRBV2	CASLPMLRSNEQFF	TGTGCCAGCCTTCCGATGTTGAGGTCCAATGAGCAGTTCTTC
-	-	TRBJ2-7	TRBV7-2	CASSSLSLEQYF	TGTGCCAGCAGCTCCTTAAGTTTGGAGCAGTACTTC
-	TRBD2	TRBJ2-3	TRBV6-2/TRBV6-3	CASSTLAGGVGDTQYF	TGTGCCAGCAGTACATTAGCGGGAGGGGTTGGAGATACGCAGTATTTT
once	TRBD1	TRBJ2-7	TRBV20-1	CSAMDREISREQYF	TGCAGTGCCATGGACAGGGAGATCAGCCGCGAGCAGTACTTC
many	-	TRBJ2-1	TRBV7-6	CASSLGQGRGDEQFF	TGTGCCAGCAGCTTAGGCCAGGGGAGGGGGGATGAGCAGTTCTTC
-	-	TRBJ2-1	TRBV7-2	CASSLFGDEQFF	TGTGCCAGCAGCTTATTTGGGGATGAGCAGTTCTTC
-	-	TRBJ1-4	TRBV6-5	CASRSSDQRSEKLFF	TGTGCCAGCAGATCCTCGGACCAGCGAAGTGAAAAACTGTTTTTT